A selection of T cell receptor beta chains follows, all from one sample in a study of immune evolution from preneoplasia to lung adenocarcinoma. Assay used: immunoSEQ multiplex PCR; TCRdb lists only in-frame clones, some missing. Here the sample spans about 3,900 clones, roughly four fifths being singletons. Specimen: FFPE minimally invasive lung adenocarcinoma tissue. The origin of the receptors is a person aged 65-85 years with lung adenocarcinoma. CDR3s include the opening cysteine and the closing phenylalanine or tryptophan. A D gene is named only where the DNA matches it firmly. The size entry is marked missing in some rows and otherwise reads once, few, many or a size class.

clone_size: NA
d_call: TRBD2
v_call: TRBV15
j_call: TRBJ2-7
cdr3_nt: TGTGCCACCAGCGGGACTAGGGGCTACGAGCAGTACTTC
cdr3_aa: CATSGTRGYEQYF

clone_size: few
d_call: NA
v_call: TRBV29-1
j_call: TRBJ2-3
cdr3_nt: TGCAGCGTCCTACCAGCAGGGTTTACAGATACGCAGTATTTT
cdr3_aa: CSVLPAGFTDTQYF

clone_size: NA
d_call: TRBD2
v_call: TRBV5-1
j_call: TRBJ2-1
cdr3_nt: TGCGCCAGCAGACATACTAGCGATTATTACAATGAGCAGTTCTTC
cdr3_aa: CASRHTSDYYNEQFF

clone_size: few
d_call: NA
v_call: TRBV30
j_call: TRBJ2-1
cdr3_nt: TGTGCCTGGAGTGTCCACTACAATGAGCAGTTCTTC
cdr3_aa: CAWSVHYNEQFF

clone_size: NA
d_call: TRBD1
v_call: TRBV7-8
j_call: TRBJ1-5
cdr3_nt: TGTGCCAGCAGCTTCGGGGGGGACAGGCGTTATCAGCCCCAGCATTTT
cdr3_aa: CASSFGGDRRYQPQHF

clone_size: NA
d_call: NA
v_call: TRBV11-2
j_call: TRBJ2-3
cdr3_nt: TGTGCCAGCAGCCCTTATAGGGCTGCACGCACAGATACGCAGTATTTT
cdr3_aa: CASSPYRAARTDTQYF

clone_size: once
d_call: NA
v_call: TRBV10-1
j_call: TRBJ1-5
cdr3_nt: TGCGCCAGCAGTGCAGAAGGGGTTCAGCCCCAGCATTTT
cdr3_aa: CASSAEGVQPQHF

clone_size: NA
d_call: TRBD1
v_call: TRBV19
j_call: TRBJ1-1
cdr3_nt: TGTGCCAGTAGCATCCGGGACAGGGGTTTTTTTTTGAACACTGAAGCTTTCTTT
cdr3_aa: CASSIRDRGFFLNTEAFF

clone_size: NA
d_call: TRBD2
v_call: TRBV28
j_call: TRBJ2-1
cdr3_nt: TGTGCCAGCCGGTTACTAGCGGGAACTTACAATGAGCAGTTCTTC
cdr3_aa: CASRLLAGTYNEQFF

clone_size: NA
d_call: TRBD2
v_call: TRBV10-3
j_call: TRBJ2-7
cdr3_nt: TGTGCCATCACTGGATCCTCTAGCGGGAGTAGCGACGAGCAGTACTTC
cdr3_aa: CAITGSSSGSSDEQYF

clone_size: few
d_call: TRBD1
v_call: TRBV6-5
j_call: TRBJ1-2
cdr3_nt: TGTGCCAGCGACGGGACAGGGAACTATGGCTACACCTTC
cdr3_aa: CASDGTGNYGYTF

clone_size: NA
d_call: TRBD2
v_call: TRBV10-2
j_call: TRBJ2-2
cdr3_nt: TGCGCCAGCAGACTAGCGGGAGGGGACGGCGGGGAGCTGTTTTTT
cdr3_aa: CASRLAGGDGGELFF

clone_size: NA
d_call: NA
v_call: TRBV6-1
j_call: TRBJ2-7
cdr3_nt: TGTGCCAGCAGTGAAAGGTGGCAGGGGTGGGACGAGCAGTACTTC
cdr3_aa: CASSERWQGWDEQYF

clone_size: NA
d_call: TRBD1
v_call: TRBV5-6
j_call: TRBJ2-7
cdr3_nt: TGTGCCAACAGCTGGACAGGGAACGAGCAGTACTTC
cdr3_aa: CANSWTGNEQYF

clone_size: NA
d_call: NA
v_call: TRBV18
j_call: TRBJ2-1
cdr3_nt: TGTGCCAGCTCACCACGAGGAAGGGATGAGCAGTTCTTC
cdr3_aa: CASSPRGRDEQFF

clone_size: once
d_call: NA
v_call: TRBV10-2
j_call: TRBJ2-6
cdr3_nt: TGCGCCAGCAGTGAGAGGGGCGCCTCTGGGGCCAACGTCCTGACTTTC
cdr3_aa: CASSERGASGANVLTF

clone_size: once
d_call: TRBD1
v_call: TRBV6-1
j_call: TRBJ2-2
cdr3_nt: TGTGCCAGCAGTGGGACAGGGGGCACCGGGGAGCTGTTTTTT
cdr3_aa: CASSGTGGTGELFF

clone_size: NA
d_call: NA
v_call: TRBV9
j_call: TRBJ1-1
cdr3_nt: TGTGCCAGCAGCCAGATGGGCTCTGAAGCTTTCTTT
cdr3_aa: CASSQMGSEAFF

clone_size: once
d_call: NA
v_call: TRBV4-2
j_call: TRBJ1-1
cdr3_nt: TGTGCCAGCAGCGTCAAATTAGGCACTGAAGCTTTCTTT
cdr3_aa: CASSVKLGTEAFF

clone_size: once
d_call: NA
v_call: TRBV7-2
j_call: TRBJ2-3
cdr3_nt: TGTGCCAGCACCGAGAACCAGGGTCCCGTTACGCAGTATTTT
cdr3_aa: CASTENQGPVTQYF

clone_size: NA
d_call: TRBD2
v_call: TRBV27
j_call: TRBJ2-2
cdr3_nt: TGTGCCAGCAGTTCCCCTAGCGGGAGTTGGGGCGGGGAGCTGTTTTTT
cdr3_aa: CASSSPSGSWGGELFF

clone_size: NA
d_call: NA
v_call: TRBV5-1
j_call: TRBJ2-2
cdr3_nt: TGCGCCAGCAGCTTGCACCTAGCTGAAAACACCGGGGAGCTGTTTTTT
cdr3_aa: CASSLHLAENTGELFF

clone_size: NA
d_call: NA
v_call: TRBV27
j_call: TRBJ1-5
cdr3_nt: TGTGCCAGCAGACCCGACCCCTATCAGCCCCAGCATTTT
cdr3_aa: CASRPDPYQPQHF

clone_size: NA
d_call: NA
v_call: TRBV30
j_call: TRBJ1-1
cdr3_nt: TGTGCCTGGAGTGCCGGGGGCTGGGACACTGAAGCTTTCTTT
cdr3_aa: CAWSAGGWDTEAFF

clone_size: NA
d_call: NA
v_call: TRBV10-3
j_call: TRBJ2-7
cdr3_nt: TGTGCCATCGAGGGTTCCGGGGACGAGCAGTACTTC
cdr3_aa: CAIEGSGDEQYF

clone_size: NA
d_call: NA
v_call: TRBV7-2
j_call: TRBJ1-1
cdr3_nt: TGTGCCAGCAGCCGATCGACAGGTTCAACTGAAGCTTTCTTT
cdr3_aa: CASSRSTGSTEAFF

clone_size: NA
d_call: TRBD2
v_call: TRBV18
j_call: TRBJ2-1
cdr3_nt: TGTGCCAGCTCACTTGCTAGCGGGAGGGGTGAGCAGTTCTTC
cdr3_aa: CASSLASGRGEQFF

clone_size: NA
d_call: NA
v_call: TRBV27
j_call: TRBJ1-5
cdr3_nt: TGTGCCAGCAGGTCGAGGGCTAGCAGCAATCAGCCCCAGCATTTT
cdr3_aa: CASRSRASSNQPQHF

clone_size: NA
d_call: NA
v_call: TRBV10-3
j_call: TRBJ1-2
cdr3_nt: TGTGCCATCAGTGACAGCACACGGCACTATGGCTACACCTTC
cdr3_aa: CAISDSTRHYGYTF

clone_size: NA
d_call: NA
v_call: TRBV11-2
j_call: TRBJ1-2
cdr3_nt: TGTGCCAGCAGCTTAGGAGTCACCCACAGTGGCTACACCTTC
cdr3_aa: CASSLGVTHSGYTF

clone_size: NA
d_call: NA
v_call: TRBV2
j_call: TRBJ2-5
cdr3_nt: TGTGCCAGCAGTGCGGGTGAGACCCAGTACTTC
cdr3_aa: CASSAGETQYF

clone_size: once
d_call: NA
v_call: TRBV19
j_call: TRBJ1-2
cdr3_nt: TGTGCCAGTAGTGCCGGCAGGGACAGCTACACCTTC
cdr3_aa: CASSAGRDSYTF

clone_size: NA
d_call: NA
v_call: TRBV15
j_call: TRBJ2-5
cdr3_nt: TGTGCCACCAGCAGCGGGAGTGAGACCCAGTACTTC
cdr3_aa: CATSSGSETQYF

clone_size: NA
d_call: NA
v_call: TRBV7-9
j_call: TRBJ2-4
cdr3_nt: TGTGCCAGCAGCTTGGAAAAGACGACAAACATTCAGTACTTC
cdr3_aa: CASSLEKTTNIQYF

clone_size: NA
d_call: NA
v_call: TRBV19
j_call: TRBJ2-1
cdr3_nt: TGTGCCAGTAGTACCTCAGACGAGAATGAGCAGTTCTTC
cdr3_aa: CASSTSDENEQFF

clone_size: NA
d_call: NA
v_call: TRBV6-1
j_call: TRBJ1-1
cdr3_nt: TGTGCCAGCAGTGAGTCATGGGGGAACACTGAAGCTTTCTTT
cdr3_aa: CASSESWGNTEAFF

clone_size: NA
d_call: NA
v_call: TRBV5-4
j_call: TRBJ1-1
cdr3_nt: TGTGCCAGCAGCTTCGGACGGAGTACGAACACTGAAGCTTTCTTT
cdr3_aa: CASSFGRSTNTEAFF

clone_size: NA
d_call: NA
v_call: TRBV7-2
j_call: TRBJ1-1
cdr3_nt: TGTGCCAGCAGCCAAAGACAGGCGAACACTGAAGCTTTCTTT
cdr3_aa: CASSQRQANTEAFF

clone_size: NA
d_call: NA
v_call: TRBV27
j_call: TRBJ1-2
cdr3_nt: TGTGCCAGCAGCTCTATTCTTGGGGGCTACACCTTC
cdr3_aa: CASSSILGGYTF

clone_size: NA
d_call: TRBD2
v_call: TRBV6-1
j_call: TRBJ2-3
cdr3_nt: TGTGCCAGCAGACTAGCGGGAGAAGATACGCAGTATTTT
cdr3_aa: CASRLAGEDTQYF

clone_size: NA
d_call: NA
v_call: TRBV7-9
j_call: TRBJ1-1
cdr3_nt: TGTGCCAGCAGCTTAGCGCTGGGGACAGCTTTCTTT
cdr3_aa: CASSLALGTAFF

clone_size: few
d_call: TRBD2
v_call: TRBV29-1
j_call: TRBJ2-1
cdr3_nt: TGCAGCGTTGGGGGACTAGCGGGAGGCAATGAGCAGTTCTTC
cdr3_aa: CSVGGLAGGNEQFF

clone_size: NA
d_call: TRBD2
v_call: TRBV11-3
j_call: TRBJ2-3
cdr3_nt: TGTGCCAGCAGCCCGATCTCTAGCGGGAGGACAGATACGCAGTATTTT
cdr3_aa: CASSPISSGRTDTQYF

clone_size: NA
d_call: NA
v_call: TRBV7-8
j_call: TRBJ1-1
cdr3_nt: TGTGCCAGCAGCTTAGGGGCAGGTTCCACTGAAGCTTTCTTT
cdr3_aa: CASSLGAGSTEAFF

clone_size: NA
d_call: TRBD2
v_call: TRBV7-9
j_call: TRBJ2-1
cdr3_nt: TGTGCCAGCAGCCCCCGACTAGCGCTCTCCTACAATGAGCAGTTCTTC
cdr3_aa: CASSPRLALSYNEQFF

clone_size: few
d_call: NA
v_call: TRBV5-6
j_call: TRBJ2-6
cdr3_nt: TGTGCCAGCGTGATAGCTGGGGCCAACGTCCTGACTTTC
cdr3_aa: CASVIAGANVLTF

clone_size: NA
d_call: NA
v_call: TRBV7-9
j_call: TRBJ1-2
cdr3_nt: TGTGCCAGCAGCTGGGGGGCGGATAACTCCCCTAACTATGGCTACACCTTC
cdr3_aa: CASSWGADNSPNYGYTF

clone_size: NA
d_call: TRBD2
v_call: TRBV7-9
j_call: TRBJ2-1
cdr3_nt: TGTGCCAGCAGCATGGTAGCGGGAGTTCTTGTGGTTGAGCAGTTCTTC
cdr3_aa: CASSMVAGVLVVEQFF

clone_size: NA
d_call: TRBD1
v_call: TRBV5-4
j_call: TRBJ2-3
cdr3_nt: TGTGCCAGCAGCACCCCACAGGGGACCTATAATACGCAGTATTTT
cdr3_aa: CASSTPQGTYNTQYF

clone_size: NA
d_call: TRBD2
v_call: TRBV14
j_call: TRBJ2-7
cdr3_nt: TGTGCCAGCAGCCAAGATGAGGGTCTAGCGGCTTACGAGCAGTACTTC
cdr3_aa: CASSQDEGLAAYEQYF

clone_size: NA
d_call: TRBD2
v_call: TRBV5-1
j_call: TRBJ2-7
cdr3_nt: TGCGCCAGCAGCTTGGAAGCGGGAGGCTACGAGCAGTACTTC
cdr3_aa: CASSLEAGGYEQYF